A selection of T cell receptor beta chains follows, all from one sample in a study of shared clonotypes between healthy human individuals. Profiled with immunoSEQ multiplex PCR; TCRdb holds only in-frame clones, not every one. Among around 1 million clones, approximately 76% were seen once, and the ten largest hold about 1.5%. Source material: memory CD4+ T cells sorted from blood. Receptor source: a man between 18 and 35 years old in good health. The CDR3 runs from the conserved cysteine through the conserved F or W. Each record gives: D gene, clone size, J gene, V gene, CDR3 DNA, CDR3 protein. D genes are given only for firm matches. Size tells how often a clone was seen (once, few, many) or the class of an expanded clone, and some rows leave it out.

>.|.|TRBJ2-5|TRBV7-9
TGTGCCAGCAGCTTAATGGTGGAGACCCAGTACTTC
CASSLMVETQYF
>.|.|TRBJ2-7|TRBV11-2
TGTGCCAGCAGCCCTAGACCTATCTACGAGCAGTACTTC
CASSPRPIYEQYF
>.|.|TRBJ1-5|TRBV30
TGTGCCTGGAGTAGGGAGGGGCGGCAGCCCCAGCATTTT
CAWSREGRQPQHF
>.|.|TRBJ1-2|TRBV15
TGTGCCACCAGCAGAGATAGGTTGACCCTCTATGGCTACACCTTC
CATSRDRLTLYGYTF
>TRBD1|once|TRBJ2-7|TRBV2
TGTGCCAGCAGAGACACCGGGACAGGGATGGGAACGCAGTACTTC
CASRDTGTGMGTQYF
>.|.|TRBJ1-5|TRBV20-1
TGCAGTGCCCATTCCGCCCAGCCCCAGCATTTT
CSAHSAQPQHF
>.|.|TRBJ2-7|TRBV11-2
TGTGCCAGCACTGGCAGATCCTACGAGCAGTACTTC
CASTGRSYEQYF
>.|.|TRBJ1-2|TRBV6-1
TGTGCCAGCAGTGAAGCAGTTCATGGCTACACCTTC
CASSEAVHGYTF
>.|.|TRBJ2-7|TRBV9
TGTGCCAGCAGCGTAGACTGGTCTGGGACCGAGCAGTACTTC
CASSVDWSGTEQYF
>.|once|TRBJ2-2|TRBV2
TGTGCCAGCAGTGGAACTGGGGGGAACACCGGGGAGCTGTTTTTT
CASSGTGGNTGELFF
>TRBD1|.|TRBJ2-7|TRBV6-5
TGTGCCAGCGGAACCGGGACAGGGTTCAACGAGCAGTACTTC
CASGTGTGFNEQYF
>.|few|TRBJ1-3|TRBV2
TGTGCCACTCCGCTGGACAGCAGCGGCCGTATTACGTATTTT
CATPLDSSGRITYF
>TRBD2|.|TRBJ2-3|TRBV4-2
TGTGCCAGCAGCCAAGAGGCGCGGCGGGGGGGCATAAATACGCAGTATTTT
CASSQEARRGGINTQYF
>.|.|TRBJ2-1|TRBV7-6
TGTGCCAGCAGCCAGCGACTAGACTCCTACAATGAGCAGTTCTTC
CASSQRLDSYNEQFF
>.|.|TRBJ2-1|TRBV5-4
TGTGCCAGCAGCTTGGGGGTTCAGGGCGGCAATGAGCAGTTCTTC
CASSLGVQGGNEQFF
>.|.|TRBJ2-7|TRBV19
TGTGCCAGTAGTGAACTAGGGTCCTACGAGCAGTACTTC
CASSELGSYEQYF
>TRBD2|.|TRBJ2-1|TRBV5-6
TGTGCCAGCAGCTGGGGGCGGACTAGCGGCTACAATGAGCAGTTCTTC
CASSWGRTSGYNEQFF
>.|.|TRBJ1-1|TRBV29-1
TGCAGCGGGGACTTAGGGGTGAACACTGAAGCTTTCTTT
CSGDLGVNTEAFF
>TRBD2|.|TRBJ2-1|TRBV5-1
TGCGCCAGCAGCTTTCGGCCTAGCGGGGCTATCAATGAGCAGTTCTTC
CASSFRPSGAINEQFF
>.|few|TRBJ2-7|TRBV6-1
TGTGCCAGCAAAGGAACTAGCTGGGAGCAGTACTTC
CASKGTSWEQYF